The 11 T cell receptor beta chains given below trace back to one sample, sequenced in a study of glioma-infiltrating T cells. TCR alpha and beta CDR3 regions were amplified from RNA using iRepertoire nested multiplex PCR. Via MiXCR, TCRdb re-called the multiplex PCR reads, giving one row per CDR3 protein. This sample yields 150,000 to 200,000 distinct CDR3 sequences, of which around 32% are seen a single time; over 20% belongs to the top ten. The sequenced sample consisted of glioma tissue, nonneoplastic brain tissue, or PBMCs (not recorded which). The receptors shown here come from a human donor with low-grade glioma or glioblastoma, undergoing nonglioma brain surgery, or in good health (not recorded which).

The CDR3: CASSPLTAQSDTQYF. The CDR3 nucleotides are TGTGCCAGTAGTCCCCTGACAGCCCAGTCGGATACGCAGTATTTT. This chain connects TRBV19 to TRBJ2-3; D perhaps matches TRBD1 (5 bases). Trimming took 5 bases from V and 6 from J, leaving 18 bases between them. Germline CDR1 reads LNHDA; CDR2 reads SQIVND (reference sequence). The length of the CDR3 is 15 residues.

This clonotype was found many times. The DNA of the CDR3 is TGTGCCAGCTCGCCCGGAGCAGGGGGCACTGAAGCTTTCTTT. As protein: CASSPGAGGTEAFF. The genes are TRBV18 and TRBJ1-1; 7 positions agree with TRBD1. The CDR3 has 14 residues. Trimming cost V 6 bases and J 4 bases; bases outside gene matches: 8. Germline V CDR1 and CDR2: KGHSH, LQKENI.

This clonotype has only a few counts. This chain links TRBV7-9 with TRBJ2-7; D is unresolved. The CDR3 runs to 13 residues. Germline CDR1 and CDR2: SEHNR and FQNEAQ (reference sequence). Between the trimmed V and J ends, which lost 1 base and 3 bases, there was a span of 7 bases. The CDR3 is CASSLGGVYEQYF. CDR3 in DNA: TGTGCCAGCAGCTTAGGCGGAGTCTACGAGCAGTACTTC. Looking up the rest from reference TRBV7-9 and TRBJ2-7 gives the full variable domain: DTGVSQNPRHKITKRGQNVTFRCDPISEHNRLYWYRQTLGQGPEFLTYFQNEAQLEKSRLLSDRFSAERPKGSFSTLEIQRTEQGDSAMYLCASSLGGVYEQYFGPGTRLTVT.

Remarks on this clonotype: Germline is not matched at one junction end, which may reflect a read error. The chain employs TRBV7-9 and TRBJ2-3; D perhaps matches TRBD1 (5 bases). CDR1 SEHNR and CDR2 FQNEAQ come from the germline V gene (reference sequence). The CDR3 is made up of 13 amino acids. The DNA for the CDR3 is TGTGCCAGCAGCTTGACAGTCACAGATACGAAGTATTTT. The encoded protein is CASSLTVTDTKYF.

To note about this clonotype: Since a much larger clone is just one base distant, this may be a read error. CDR3 in DNA: TGTGCCACTCAGACAGACTCCTACGAGCAGTACTTC. As protein: CATQTDSYEQYF. The rearrangement links TRBV13 to TRBJ2-7; D might be TRBD1 (5 bases). Germline V gene lookup returns CDR1 PRHDT and CDR2 FYEKMQ (reference sequence). CDR3 length: 12 residues. V was shortened by 10 bases and J by 0 bases, with 10 bases between the two germline ends.

V usage is TRBV9 and J usage is TRBJ2-6; D not resolved. V was clipped by 3 bases and J by 1 base, with 8 bases between them. CDR1 and CDR2 from the germline V gene are SGDLS and YYNGEE. The CDR3 is 15 residues long. CDR3 nucleotide sequence: TGTGCCAGCAGCGCGACATCTTCTGGGGCCAACGTCCTGACTTTC. This codes for CASSATSSGANVLTF.

The chain links TRBV27 to TRBJ2-7; tentative D call: TRBD1 (6 bases). Germline-derived CDR1 and CDR2 are MNHEY and SMNVEV (reference sequence). The CDR3 contains 14 residues. The V gene lost 6 bases and the J gene lost 2 bases, with 14 bases spanning the gap. This CDR3 is CASSNGQSPYEQYF. The CDR3 DNA reads TGTGCCAGCAGCAACGGACAGTCCCCCTACGAGCAGTACTTC.

Ten or more counts support this clonotype. The genes are TRBV28 and TRBJ2-7; no reliable D call. Germline CDR1 and CDR2: MDHEN and SYDVKM. The V and J ends lost 3 bases and 2 bases respectively, with 8 bases between them. The CDR3 sequence is 13 residues long. CDR3 DNA sequence: TGTGCCAGCAGTTTTGGCAGGACCTACGAGCAGTACTTC. Its translation: CASSFGRTYEQYF.

This clonotype showed up just a few times. The genes are TRBV29-1 and TRBJ2-5; the match to TRBD2 covers 14 bases. CDR3 size: 13 residues. Unmatched junction bases numbered 2, after V lost 6 bases and J lost 5 bases. Germline-derived CDR1 and CDR2 are SQVTM and ANQGSEA. The CDR3 region is CSVGTSGSETQYF. The CDR3 nucleotides read TGCAGCGTCGGGACTAGCGGGAGCGAGACCCAGTACTTC. The variable domain in full, with the rest retrieved from reference TRBV29-1 and TRBJ2-5, is SAVISQKPSRDICQRGTSLTIQCQVDSQVTMMFWYRQQPGQSLTLIATANQGSEATYESGFVIDKFPISRPNLTFSTLTVSNMSPEDSSIYLCSVGTSGSETQYFGPGTRLLVL.

This clonotype was seen ten or more times. This chain links TRBV6-2 or TRBV6-3 with TRBJ2-1, with 8 positions matching TRBD2. Germline-derived CDR1 and CDR2 are MNHEY and SVGEGT. V trimming: 6 bases; J trimming: 3 bases; junction bases outside the gene matches: 13. CDR3 size: 17 residues. In nucleotides, the CDR3 is TGTGCCAGCAGCCAGGGGCGACTAGCGATCCGCTACAATGAGCAGTTCTTC. It encodes CASSQGRLAIRYNEQFF.

Many counts were recorded for this clonotype. Just one base apart from a much larger clone, this may be a read error. V usage is TRBV12-3 or TRBV12-4 and J usage is TRBJ1-5; tentatively, D is TRBD1 (6 bases). This CDR3 has 13 amino acids. The V and J ends lost 4 bases and 3 bases respectively, with 7 bases between them. The CDR3 nucleotides are TGTGCCAGCAGTTACAGGGCCAATCAGCCCCAGCATTTT. Translation gives CASSYRANQPQHF.